Included here is one T cell receptor beta chain sequence, with context. Its antigen is not identified. The CDR3 totals 13 residues. Germline V gene sequence: CDR1 MDHEN, CDR2 SYDVKM. The V end lost 6 bases, the J end lost 9 bases, and 15 bases lay between the germline ends. This sample stems from a study of regulatory T cells in long-lasting Graves disease. HTBI primers from iRepertoire and Arm-PCR of CDR3 regions yielded the TCR beta libraries. From the multiplex PCR reads, TCRdb called clonotypes with MiXCR, one entry per CDR3 protein. The table includes 350,000 to 550,000 distinct CDR3 sequences, 16% detected once. Study conclusions and caveats: Having few samples may have compromised the accuracy.

Time point noted: newly diagnosed GD, antithyroid drugs for less than 3 months. Isolated PBMC RNA provided the starting material for the TCR library. This sample also belongs to another study, concerning T cells in Graves' hyperthyroidism and ophthalmopathy.

V gene TRBV28 combines with J gene TRBJ1-3, with unresolved D. This receptor was taken from a woman younger than 30 with Graves disease. Sample: peripheral blood mononuclear cells (PBMCs), taken at new diagnosis, from a patient treated with antithyroid drugs. CDR3 DNA sequence: TGTGCCAGCAGCCCCGTTGTGGAAACCACCATATATTTT. As protein: CASSPVVETTIYF. The complete variable domain, with remaining parts taken from reference TRBV28 and TRBJ1-3, reads DVKVTQSSRYLVKRTGEKVFLECVQDMDHENMFWYRQDPGLGLRLIYFSYDVKMKEKGDIPEGYSVSREKKERFSLILESASTNQTSMYLCASSPVVETTIYFGEGSWLTVV.